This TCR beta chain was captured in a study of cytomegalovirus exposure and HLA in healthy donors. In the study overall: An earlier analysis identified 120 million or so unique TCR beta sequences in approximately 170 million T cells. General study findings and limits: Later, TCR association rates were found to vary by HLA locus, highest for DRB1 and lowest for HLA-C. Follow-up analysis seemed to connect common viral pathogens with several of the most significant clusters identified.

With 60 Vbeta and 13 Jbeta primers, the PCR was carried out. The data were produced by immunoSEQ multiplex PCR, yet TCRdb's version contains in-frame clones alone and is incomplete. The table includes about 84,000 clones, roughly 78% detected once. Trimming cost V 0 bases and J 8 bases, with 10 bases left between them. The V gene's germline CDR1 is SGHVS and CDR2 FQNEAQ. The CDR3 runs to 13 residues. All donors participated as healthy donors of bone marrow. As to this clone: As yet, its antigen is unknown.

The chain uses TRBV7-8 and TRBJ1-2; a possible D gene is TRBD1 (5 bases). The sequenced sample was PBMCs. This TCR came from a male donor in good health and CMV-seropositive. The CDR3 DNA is TGTGCCAGCAGCTTAGCGTCAGGGCAGGGCTACACCTTC. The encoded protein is CASSLASGQGYTF. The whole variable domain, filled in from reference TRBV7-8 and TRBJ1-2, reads GAGVSQSPRYKVAKRGQDVALRCDPISGHVSLFWYQQALGQGPEFLTYFQNEAQLDKSGLPSDRFFAERPEGSVSTLKIQRTQQEDSAVYLCASSLASGQGYTFGSGTRLTVV.